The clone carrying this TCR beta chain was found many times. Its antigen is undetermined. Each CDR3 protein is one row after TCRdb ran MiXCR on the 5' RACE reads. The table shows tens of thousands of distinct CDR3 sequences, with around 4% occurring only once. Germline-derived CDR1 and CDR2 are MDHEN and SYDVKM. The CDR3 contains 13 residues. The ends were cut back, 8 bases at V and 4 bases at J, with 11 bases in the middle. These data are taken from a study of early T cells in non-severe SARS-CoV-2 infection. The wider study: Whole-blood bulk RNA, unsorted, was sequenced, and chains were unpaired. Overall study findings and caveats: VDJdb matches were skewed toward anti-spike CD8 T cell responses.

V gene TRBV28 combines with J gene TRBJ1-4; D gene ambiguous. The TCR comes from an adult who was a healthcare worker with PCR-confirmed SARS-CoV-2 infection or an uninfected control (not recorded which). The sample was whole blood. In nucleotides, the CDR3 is TGTGCCAGCCTTGTTCGCGGTAATGAAAAACTGTTTTTT. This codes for CASLVRGNEKLFF. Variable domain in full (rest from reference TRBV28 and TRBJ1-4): DVKVTQSSRYLVKRTGEKVFLECVQDMDHENMFWYRQDPGLGLRLIYFSYDVKMKEKGDIPEGYSVSREKKERFSLILESASTNQTSMYLCASLVRGNEKLFFGSGTQLSVL.